The clone carrying this T cell receptor (beta chain) was observed a single time. What it binds is unknown. The sample originates from a study of Ad26.COV2.S vaccination and SARS-CoV-2 variants. Study background: Trial arm assignment for the donor was COV1001 Ad26.COV2.S. Recipients of Ad26.COV2.S got it intramuscularly, once or twice 56 days apart.

CDR1 is LGHDT and CDR2 is YNNKEL in the germline V gene (reference sequence). Trimming at V came to 3 bases and at J to 7 bases, leaving 5 bases not matched to a gene. The CDR3 consists of 14 residues. The treatment is: 15 to 20 received Ad26.COV2.S at low or high dose, single or two shots; roughly five received placebo; per-sample allocation not given. Samples came from day 63 after the first vaccine or placebo injection. General study results and limits: A substantial breadth of spike-specific CD8+ and CD4+ T cell responses after vaccination has been reported.

Using immunoSEQ multiplex PCR, the repertoire was profiled, and TCRdb retains in-frame clones only, with some absent. The data show around 250,000 clones, around 90% seen once. This clonotype was obtained from a person between 18 and 60 years old who received the Ad26.COV2.S COVID-19 vaccine or a placebo. V gene TRBV3-1 (or the pseudogene TRBV3-2) combines with J gene TRBJ1-2, with 10 bases fitting TRBD1. The starting material was peripheral blood, obtained in a trial of Ad26.COV2.S vaccine versus placebo. DNA for the CDR3: TGTGCCAGCAGCCAGAGGGACAGGGGCACTGGCTACACCTTC. Protein product: CASSQRDRGTGYTF.